The subject of this entry is one T cell receptor (beta chain). A single count supports this clone. Its antigen specificity is not known. No qualities accompany the bases; no much larger clone lies one base away. The cohort consisted of 650 to 700 healthy bone marrow donors. At the time of sampling, every cohort member was nominally healthy, though immune exposures that went unrecorded were likely present. The donor tested CMV seronegative and was one of the 352 seronegative cohort members. A peripheral blood sample was collected from each donor, and TCR beta sequencing was performed on peripheral blood mononuclear cells. Genomic DNA was extracted from the blood cell samples with the Qiagen DNeasy Blood Extraction Kit. The data are from a study of cytomegalovirus exposure and HLA in healthy donors listed by TCRdb under 2017. In terms of the full investigation: In an earlier analysis of roughly 590 of the donors, less than 350 Gb of sequence data and 100 million or so unique TCR beta sequences from 150 million to 200 million T cells were reported. Approximately 310 gigabases of sequencing data and approximately 85 million unique TCR sequences were included in an early release covering roughly 700 HLA-typed donors. Among the approximately 430 genotyped donors, around 81% belonged to the genetic ancestry cluster associated with self-reported Caucasian donors. The study aimed to test whether cataloging public T cell receptors could reveal signatures of past pathogen exposure. The study used immunosequencing to profile the T cell repertoires of about 670 subjects and linked those repertoires to cytomegalovirus serostatus. A separate validation cohort of 100 to 150 different subjects was used in addition to the approximately 700-subject first cohort. High-throughput TCR immunosequencing, statistical association of individual TCRs with disease status, and machine learning were combined to predict cytomegalovirus infection status. In a later analysis, previously published TCR beta repertoires from roughly 710 donors were re-analyzed and high-resolution HLA genotyping was added so that TCR occurrence patterns could be studied. Rather than drawing on any new phenotypic data, the later analysis identified candidate immune exposures from TCR beta sequences and the way those sequences occurred across donors. An earlier analysis of some 600 of the donors applied high-throughput TCR beta sequencing to assess whether each TCR beta V gene segment acted as functional or pseudogenic. Donor age, sex, ethnicity and CMV serostatus were compiled alongside the repertoire data. In a later genetic analysis, genome-wide SNP genotypes for about 60% of the 666 donors were used, and that subset was treated as a discovery cohort. Every repertoire in the discovery cohort had been generated on one and the same sequencing platform. Both class I and class II loci were covered by HLA typing, at four-digit resolution. Typing coverage varied by locus: roughly 629-630 donors for A, B, C, DRB1 and DQB1; roughly 560 for DQA1; 606 for DPA1; under 490 for DPB1. Four or five DR-DQ haplotypes were handled as single units for association and clustering because linkage in the cohort was strong. Among under 450 genotyped donors of the cohort, an average of approximately 240,000 unique TCR beta nucleotide sequences were sequenced per donor, about a sixth of them non-productive.

Library prep was done by the immunoSEQ multiplex PCR assay. For the multiplex PCR, a mixture combining 60 forward primers for TCR Vbeta segments and 13 reverse primers for TCR Jbeta segments was used. The CDR3 region of rearranged TCR beta genes was amplified from genomic DNA with a multiplex PCR assay. Amplified TCR beta libraries were sequenced as 87-base-pair reads on the Illumina HiSeq System. From the authors' description of their analysis: Across the 500 to 850 repertoires, a later analysis counted 80 million or so unique TCR beta chains, around 11 million of which were shared by at least two donors. Raw reads were error-corrected and collapsed into unique sequences with a nearest-neighbor algorithm that merged closely related sequences to remove PCR and sequencing errors. To assign V, D and J gene segments, CDR3 sequences were aligned to IMGT reference sequences. For a sequence to be retained, a match of at least six nucleotides was required to both a V gene segment and a J gene segment. A rearrangement was called productive if the CDR3 had no stop codons and remained in frame with V and J, and every other rearrangement was called non-productive. Following IMGT convention, CDR3 was defined as the stretch from the second conserved V-encoded cysteine to the conserved J-encoded phenylalanine. In an earlier analysis of around 540 of the donors, sequences lacking an unambiguous match to a single V gene segment were excluded. An earlier analysis of a few hundred of the donors classified V segments as functional when productive rearrangements were above 56.7% and as segregating when the standard deviation between donors was above 5%. A statistical classification framework was built to diagnose cytomegalovirus status from the catalog of TCR beta chain sequences. In a later analysis, TCR nucleotide sequences were compared against IMGT/GENE-DB human TR gene sequences so that V and J genes could be assigned. Using the TCRdist pipeline, a later analysis assigned CDR3 sequences along with most-parsimonious VDJ recombination scenarios. In a later analysis, each TCR beta chain was defined by its CDR3 amino acid sequence together with its V-gene family, and reads without a unique V-gene family were excluded. In a later analysis, 500 to 700 highly shared, low-generation-probability nucleotide sequences were removed to address suspected cross-contamination and a sequencing artifact. For each public chain, a later analysis derived a clonal expansion index from normalized ranks of inferred template counts within each repertoire. A later analysis computed generation probabilities with a VDJ recombination model fitted to out-of-frame rearrangements, and checked the results against IGoR. In a later analysis, TCR-TCR, TCR-HLA and TCR-CMV co-occurrence was scored with hypergeometric tests, and a repertoire-size bias correction was applied to TCR pairs. To estimate false discovery rates, a later analysis permuted the HLA or CMV assignments 20 times. In a later analysis, co-occurring TCRs were grouped with DBSCAN, and TCRdist sequence similarity was added when clustering was performed within HLA-allele-positive subsets. Co-occurrence clustering excluded repertoires with fewer than 30,000 or more than 120,000 public chains, plus five with anomalous nucleotide sharing. This is the immuneACCESS table as TCRdb keeps it, with only in-frame sequences that have V and J called. A part of the clones is gone; compared with another copy, unresolved V genes explain less than half, and the rest is unexplained. V and J calls plus clone size are reproduced from that table; the DNA served to infer D and trimming. The sample yields some 200,000 clones; about four fifths were counted once. The top ten constitute 2.5% to 3% of the sample.

The CDR3 runs 14 residues from the cysteine to the phenylalanine. Here the CDR3 DNA is all that survives: 42 bases in frame from base 1. In the germline V gene (reference sequence), CDR1 corresponds to GTSNPN and CDR2 to SVGIG. Germline trimming amounts to 3 bases on V and 8 bases on J, with 6 as the count of junction bases outside the gene matches. The investigation overall reported the following: A later genetic analysis reported fewer N-insertions in productive TCRs among donors in an Asian-associated ancestry cluster than the roughly 620-donor mean. Broadly in line with IMGT annotations, most TCR beta V segments showed up in productive rearrangements about 87% or about 30% of the time in an earlier analysis of about 500 of the donors. In a later analysis, several top co-occurrence clusters were reported to appear linked to parvovirus B19, influenza, CMV and Epstein-Barr virus. The study listed 150 to 200 TCR beta chains as associated with cytomegalovirus. When HLA alleles, especially DR and DQ, strongly co-occurred, attributing TCR associations to individual alleles was difficult. A later analysis found that HLA-associated TCR beta chains were more clonally expanded and had lower generation probabilities than equally common non-associated chains. HLA typing was unavailable for some donors at each locus, so association tests used only the typed subset. Only TCR beta chains were sequenced in this cohort, and the absence of alpha or paired-chain data limited detectable features. Most TCR sequences were seen in very few donors, while some public TCRs were found in many individuals. Correlated functional status among segregating V segments might be attributable to linkage disequilibrium, but an unknown experimental factor could not be ruled out. Presence/absence analyses assumed roughly uniform sequencing depth across donors, an assumption that may not hold. Around 16 rarely observed V segments, including chromosome 9 orphons, were excluded from the earlier analysis of a few hundred of the donors because counts were too low. A cluster of highly shared sequence variants was judged likely to represent a technical artifact of the sequencing pipeline. A further reported finding was that TCR beta sequences accurately predicted the HLA-A and HLA-B alleles for most subjects in the first cohort. Most CMV-associated TCR beta chains appeared to be HLA-restricted in a later analysis, and the HLA associations seemed to be driven largely by CMV exposure. The authors suggested that the approach could potentially be extended to other disease states and immunological phenotypes. A few of the identified cytomegalovirus-associated TCR beta chains were confirmed in vitro to be specific for cytomegalovirus antigens. The only immune exposure information available for the cohort was CMV serostatus. A later analysis associated about 16,000 TCR beta sequences with specific HLA alleles at a false discovery rate of 0.05. In a later analysis, the rate of TCR association differed among HLA loci, with DRB1 alleles having the most associated TCRs and HLA-C alleles having the fewest. The classifier was reported to diagnose cytomegalovirus status with high specificity and sensitivity in both the original cohort and the validation cohort. An association between a missense DCLRE1C variant and V-gene and J-gene trimming of TCR beta chains was found in a later genetic analysis and replicated in an independent cohort. The 87-base-pair reads could not distinguish some IMGT-functional V segments, including TRBV6-2 and TRBV6-3, so those segments were excluded.

This sequence uses TRBV30 and TRBJ1-6; a stretch of 8 junction bases matches TRBD1. The TCR sequence derives from a female donor in good health and CMV-seronegative. The sample was PBMCs. For the CDR3, the sequence is CAWSNRGVDSPLHF. The base sequence is TGTGCCTGGAGCAACAGGGGGGTTGATTCACCCCTCCACTTT.